Listed below are T cell receptor beta chains from one sample, sequenced in a study of immunodeficiency. Repertoires were generated with immunoSEQ multiplex PCR, while TCRdb's copy carries only in-frame clones and drops some. This repertoire shows over 2,000 clones, approximately 91% found once; its top ten account for just over 8%. Sequenced: CD4+ T cells from blood. These receptors came from a girl between 10 and 17 years old with POLD1 deficiency. Both conserved end residues are part of each CDR3. D genes are given only for firm matches. The listing skips clone size in some rows; elsewhere it reads once, few, many or a size class.

cdr3_nt cdr3_aa v_call d_call j_call clone_size
TGCGCCAGCAGACTTAGCGATTACAATGAGCAGTTCTTC CASRLSDYNEQFF TRBV5-1 . TRBJ2-1 .
TGTGCCAGCAACGGGGTCTTCTCCTACGAGCAGTACTTC CASNGVFSYEQYF TRBV2 . TRBJ2-7 few
TGTGCCAGCAGCTTAGCTTCAGGGTCCTACGAGCAGTACTTC CASSLASGSYEQYF TRBV7-9 . TRBJ2-7 .
TGTGCCAGCTCACCACGGCAGGGAGTTTACGAGCAGTACTTC CASSPRQGVYEQYF TRBV18 . TRBJ2-7 .
TGTGCCAGCAGCCCCGCATGGAGCTCCTACAATGAGCAGTTCTTC CASSPAWSSYNEQFF TRBV6-5 . TRBJ2-1 .
TGTGCCAGCAGTTACGTAGAGGGGTCCTACGAGCAGTACTTC CASSYVEGSYEQYF TRBV6-5 . TRBJ2-7 .
TGTGCCGAGGGATGGGACACTGAAGCTTTCTTT CAEGWDTEAFF TRBV30 . TRBJ1-1 .
TGTGCCAGCTCACCAGGGACAGGGAGCTCCTACAATGAGCAGTTCTTC CASSPGTGSSYNEQFF TRBV18 TRBD1 TRBJ2-1 .
TGTGCCAGCAGCAAGACTGAGAACACTGAAGCTTTCTTT CASSKTENTEAFF TRBV6-2/TRBV6-3 . TRBJ1-1 .
TGTGCCAGCTCACCACTGCCGCGGCGGGACCTCAATGAGCAGTTCTTC CASSPLPRRDLNEQFF TRBV18 . TRBJ2-1 .
TGTGCCAGCAGCTCCACAGGGGGAGGGACCCAGTACTTC CASSSTGGGTQYF TRBV5-4 TRBD1 TRBJ2-5 .
TGTGCTAGTGGTTCCTCCCCCGCGCCCACTGAAGCTTTCTTT CASGSSPAPTEAFF TRBV12-5 . TRBJ1-1 .
TGTGCCAGCAGCGTAGATCTCACCGGGGAGCTGTTTTTT CASSVDLTGELFF TRBV9 . TRBJ2-2 few
TGTGCCAGCAGCATCCCTCCACCAGGGGGCAAGGATTCACCCCTCCACTTT CASSIPPPGGKDSPLHF TRBV21-1 . TRBJ1-6 .
TGTGCCAGTAGTCCCGTAGGTTTGTTACGAGTGGGGCCTTTCTTC CASSPVGLLRVGPFF TRBV19 . TRBJ2-1 .
TGTGCCAGCAGCCAAGAGGGACAGGACTTCTACGAGCAGTACTTC CASSQEGQDFYEQYF TRBV4-2 TRBD1 TRBJ2-7 .
TGTGCCAGCAGCCCCGAGGGGGCCCAAGAGACCCAGTACTTC CASSPEGAQETQYF TRBV3-1/TRBV3-2 TRBD1 TRBJ2-5 .
TGTGCCAGCAGTTCCCTACAGGGGGCAAGGAAAGGCTACACCTTC CASSSLQGARKGYTF TRBV6-5 TRBD1 TRBJ1-2 .
TGTGCCAGCAGCGTTGGGGGGGAGCAGTTCTTC CASSVGGEQFF TRBV7-9 . TRBJ2-1 .
TGTGCCAGCAGCTTATCCAGCATAGTACTTCGCCCCACCAATGAGCAGTTCTTC CASSLSSIVLRPTNEQFF TRBV7-9 . TRBJ2-1 .
TGTGCCAGCAGCTTATCTAGCGGGACCTACGAGCAGTACTTC CASSLSSGTYEQYF TRBV7-2 TRBD2 TRBJ2-7 .
TGTGCCACCAGTGATCAACTCCGTAGCACAGATACGCAGTATTTT CATSDQLRSTDTQYF TRBV24-1 . TRBJ2-3 .
TGTGCCAGCAGTGAGGACAGGGTTGATGAAAAACTGTTTTTT CASSEDRVDEKLFF TRBV2 TRBD1 TRBJ1-4 .
TGTGCCAGCAGCTTGGTCTTCCTCTACAACCAAGAGACCCAGTACTTC CASSLVFLYNQETQYF TRBV7-2 . TRBJ2-5 .
TGTGCCAGCAGCAGACAGGGCGGGGAGCTGTTTTTT CASSRQGGELFF TRBV3-1/TRBV3-2 TRBD1 TRBJ2-2 .
TGTGCCAGCAGACTAGCGGGTACGAACACCGGGGAGCTGTTTTTT CASRLAGTNTGELFF TRBV7-2 TRBD2 TRBJ2-2 .
TGTGCCAGCAGTTCACACCACCGCAGCACAGATACGCAGTATTTT CASSSHHRSTDTQYF TRBV6-2/TRBV6-3 . TRBJ2-3 .
TGTGCCAGCAGCTTTACTAGCGGCTCCTACGAGCAGTACTTC CASSFTSGSYEQYF TRBV7-8 TRBD2 TRBJ2-7 .
TGTGCCAGCAGCGACCTGACTTTTTTCACAGATACGCAGTATTTT CASSDLTFFTDTQYF TRBV7-9 . TRBJ2-3 .
TGCGCCAGCAGCCAAGATGCCCCCGGGACAGACATAGCCAAAAACATTCAGTACTTC CASSQDAPGTDIAKNIQYF TRBV4-1 TRBD1 TRBJ2-4 .
TGTGCCAGTGGGGATTCTGGAAACACCATATATTTT CASGDSGNTIYF TRBV19 . TRBJ1-3 .
TGCGCCAGCAGCCAATTCCAAGGGGGGGGTGTAGACTATGGCTACACCTTC CASSQFQGGGVDYGYTF TRBV4-1 . TRBJ1-2 .
TGTGCCAGCAGCCGGGACTATGGCTCCTACAATGAGCAGTTCTTC CASSRDYGSYNEQFF TRBV27 TRBD2 TRBJ2-1 .
TGCGCCAGCAGCTTGGACAGAAACAATGAGCAGTTCTTC CASSLDRNNEQFF TRBV5-1 . TRBJ2-1 few
TGCGCCAGCAGCCCAGGGACAGGAATCACTGAAGCTTTCTTT CASSPGTGITEAFF TRBV5-1 TRBD1 TRBJ1-1 once
TGTGCCAGCAGCCAGACTAGCGAAGAGACCCAGTACTTC CASSQTSEETQYF TRBV6-2/TRBV6-3 TRBD2 TRBJ2-5 .
TGTGCCGGCTCTTCAGGACCCGGGGACGCCCTCTCCTTC CAGSSGPGDALSF TRBV18 . TRBJ2-7 .
TGCAGTGCTAGTGAACTAGCGGGAGTGTCCGATGAGCAGTTCTTC CSASELAGVSDEQFF TRBV20-1 TRBD2 TRBJ2-1 .
TGTGCCAGCAGCTTAGCCATGACGAGCCCCTACGAGCAGTACTTC CASSLAMTSPYEQYF TRBV7-9 . TRBJ2-7 .
TGTGCCAGCTCACCATCGTACAGGGAAGGGCAGTACTTC CASSPSYREGQYF TRBV18 . TRBJ2-7 .
TGCGCCAGCAGCTTGGGTTGGGGGGTATCCTACGAGCAGTACTTC CASSLGWGVSYEQYF TRBV5-1 . TRBJ2-7 .
TGTGCCAGCAGTGAAGATTTGTTGGACTGGGGCTACACCTTC CASSEDLLDWGYTF TRBV6-1 . TRBJ1-2 .
TGTGCCAGCCGGGACAGGGGTCAAGAGACCCAGTACTTC CASRDRGQETQYF TRBV6-5 TRBD1 TRBJ2-5 .
TGCAGTGCTAGTTCCCGGGAATCCTACAATGAGCAGTTCTTC CSASSRESYNEQFF TRBV20-1 . TRBJ2-1 few
TGCAGCGTTGCCGGAGGGTGGGTGGGCACAGATACGCAGTATTTT CSVAGGWVGTDTQYF TRBV29-1 . TRBJ2-3 .
TGTGCCAGCTCGACGGGACAGGAAGGTGGCTACACCTTC CASSTGQEGGYTF TRBV18 TRBD1 TRBJ1-2 .
TGCAGCGCTCGAAGATGGACAGGGACATACGGCTACACCTTC CSARRWTGTYGYTF TRBV29-1 TRBD1 TRBJ1-2 .
TGCGCCAGCAGCTCCGGGACTAGCGCGTCCTACAATGAGCAGTTCTTC CASSSGTSASYNEQFF TRBV5-1 TRBD2 TRBJ2-1 .
TGTGCCATCAGTGAGTCGTTCGGGCAAGAGACCCAGTACTTC CAISESFGQETQYF TRBV10-3 . TRBJ2-5 .
TGTGCCAGCAGCTTAGGGTTAGGAACAGATACGCAGTATTTT CASSLGLGTDTQYF TRBV7-8 . TRBJ2-3 .
TGTGCCAGCAGTTATGGGGGACTAGAGGACCAAGAGACCCAGTACTTC CASSYGGLEDQETQYF TRBV28 TRBD2 TRBJ2-5 once
TGTGCCAGCAGCTTAGGGCCCTCCACAGATACGCAGTATTTT CASSLGPSTDTQYF TRBV7-9 . TRBJ2-3 once
TGTGCCAGCAGTAGACTCTGGGCCGTCCCTGTCCAAGAGACCCAGTACTTC CASSRLWAVPVQETQYF TRBV5-5 . TRBJ2-5 .
TGTGCCAGCACCACCTTTCCCAATGAGCAGTTCTTC CASTTFPNEQFF TRBV7-8 . TRBJ2-1 .
TGTGCCACCAGTGATTCGGGGGGATTCTCCTACAATGAGCAGTTCTTC CATSDSGGFSYNEQFF TRBV24-1 TRBD2 TRBJ2-1 .